The rows below give T cell receptor beta chains drawn from one sample of a study of long-term antiretroviral therapy in people with HIV. Using immunoSEQ multiplex PCR, the repertoire was profiled, and TCRdb retains in-frame clones only, with some absent. The sample has fewer than 35,000 clones, around 85% seen once. The material sequenced was unsorted PBMCs, taken 3 years after starting antiretroviral therapy. The receptors here all came from a man aged 35 to 55 with HIV. CDR3s include the opening cysteine and the closing phenylalanine or tryptophan. The order of the fields is V gene, D gene, clone size, J gene, CDR3 protein, CDR3 DNA. A D gene is named only where the DNA matches it firmly. Size tells how often a clone was seen (once, few, many) or the class of an expanded clone, and some rows leave it out.

v_gene: TRBV5-1; d_gene: -; abundance: -; j_gene: TRBJ2-1; CDR3aa: CASSLDFSSSYNEQFF; CDR3nt: TGCGCCAGCAGCTTGGACTTCTCAAGCTCCTACAATGAGCAGTTCTTC
v_gene: TRBV7-9; d_gene: TRBD2; abundance: -; j_gene: TRBJ2-7; CDR3aa: CASSLGTGGPGGEQYF; CDR3nt: TGTGCCAGCAGCTTAGGGACGGGAGGGCCGGGGGGCGAGCAGTACTTC
v_gene: TRBV30; d_gene: -; abundance: -; j_gene: TRBJ1-2; CDR3aa: CAWSVLRGRGYTF; CDR3nt: TGTGCCTGGAGTGTACTAAGGGGCCGCGGCTACACCTTC
v_gene: TRBV30; d_gene: -; abundance: -; j_gene: TRBJ1-2; CDR3aa: CAFRAIIGFGYGYTF; CDR3nt: TGTGCCTTCCGGGCCATCATAGGGTTTGGGTATGGCTACACCTTC
v_gene: TRBV5-5; d_gene: TRBD1; abundance: -; j_gene: TRBJ2-2; CDR3aa: CASSSRQGPQTGELFF; CDR3nt: TGTGCCAGCAGCTCCCGACAGGGGCCCCAGACCGGGGAGCTGTTTTTT
v_gene: TRBV7-2; d_gene: -; abundance: -; j_gene: TRBJ2-5; CDR3aa: CASSLVAVQETQYF; CDR3nt: TGTGCCAGCAGCTTAGTGGCCGTCCAAGAGACCCAGTACTTC
v_gene: TRBV10-3; d_gene: TRBD1; abundance: -; j_gene: TRBJ1-2; CDR3aa: CAISESGGTGPGYGYTF; CDR3nt: TGTGCCATCAGTGAGTCGGGGGGGACAGGGCCGGGCTATGGCTACACCTTC
v_gene: TRBV19; d_gene: TRBD1; abundance: -; j_gene: TRBJ2-7; CDR3aa: CASSIWTGSYEQYF; CDR3nt: TGTGCCAGTAGTATTTGGACAGGGTCCTACGAGCAGTACTTC
v_gene: TRBV14; d_gene: -; abundance: -; j_gene: TRBJ1-1; CDR3aa: CASSPFLGVLTEAFF; CDR3nt: TGTGCCAGCAGCCCTTTTCTAGGTGTACTCACTGAAGCTTTCTTT
v_gene: TRBV5-5; d_gene: TRBD1; abundance: -; j_gene: TRBJ2-7; CDR3aa: CASSSGISSGGLSYEQYF; CDR3nt: TGTGCCAGCAGCTCAGGTATATCATCAGGGGGTCTATCCTACGAGCAGTACTTC
v_gene: TRBV5-1; d_gene: -; abundance: -; j_gene: TRBJ1-1; CDR3aa: CASREPANTEAFF; CDR3nt: TGCGCCAGCAGAGAGCCAGCGAACACTGAAGCTTTCTTT
v_gene: TRBV13; d_gene: -; abundance: -; j_gene: TRBJ2-7; CDR3aa: CASSLSGSAYEQYF; CDR3nt: TGTGCCAGCAGCTTATCAGGGAGCGCCTACGAGCAGTACTTC
v_gene: TRBV9; d_gene: -; abundance: few; j_gene: TRBJ2-1; CDR3aa: CASSFLFDEQFF; CDR3nt: TGTGCCAGCAGCTTCCTTTTTGATGAGCAGTTCTTC
v_gene: TRBV27; d_gene: -; abundance: -; j_gene: TRBJ1-1; CDR3aa: CASSSSDRKAFF; CDR3nt: TGTGCCAGCAGTTCCTCCGACAGGAAAGCTTTCTTT
v_gene: TRBV5-6; d_gene: TRBD2; abundance: -; j_gene: TRBJ2-7; CDR3aa: CASSWTGTSGRAYEQYF; CDR3nt: TGTGCCAGCAGCTGGACCGGGACTAGCGGGAGAGCTTACGAGCAGTACTTC
v_gene: TRBV7-9; d_gene: TRBD2; abundance: -; j_gene: TRBJ2-1; CDR3aa: CASRPNREGNEQFF; CDR3nt: TGTGCCAGCAGACCAAATAGGGAGGGGAATGAGCAGTTCTTC
v_gene: TRBV11-3; d_gene: -; abundance: -; j_gene: TRBJ1-2; CDR3aa: CASSTYRQRGYTF; CDR3nt: TGTGCCAGCAGCACATACCGACAGCGTGGCTACACCTTC
v_gene: TRBV5-6; d_gene: -; abundance: few; j_gene: TRBJ2-6; CDR3aa: CASSRTQAAAGANVLTF; CDR3nt: TGTGCCAGCAGTCGAACCCAGGCGGCGGCTGGGGCCAACGTCCTGACTTTC
v_gene: TRBV5-1; d_gene: -; abundance: once; j_gene: TRBJ1-5; CDR3aa: CASSLAGMGNQPQHF; CDR3nt: TGCGCCAGCAGCTTGGCAGGGATGGGCAATCAGCCCCAGCATTTT
v_gene: TRBV6-1; d_gene: -; abundance: -; j_gene: TRBJ2-3; CDR3aa: CASGGAADTQYF; CDR3nt: TGTGCCAGCGGGGGGGCCGCAGATACGCAGTATTTT
v_gene: TRBV13; d_gene: TRBD2; abundance: -; j_gene: TRBJ2-4; CDR3aa: CASSSSLAEIAKNIQYF; CDR3nt: TGTGCCAGCAGCTCGTCCCTAGCGGAAATAGCCAAAAACATTCAGTACTTC
v_gene: TRBV5-5; d_gene: -; abundance: -; j_gene: TRBJ1-2; CDR3aa: CASSLEGKLANYGYTF; CDR3nt: TGTGCCAGCAGCTTGGAAGGGAAACTAGCTAACTATGGCTACACCTTC
v_gene: TRBV5-1; d_gene: -; abundance: -; j_gene: TRBJ1-1; CDR3aa: CASSLGLTGMNTEAFF; CDR3nt: TGCGCCAGCAGCTTAGGGTTGACCGGGATGAACACTGAAGCTTTCTTT
v_gene: TRBV30; d_gene: -; abundance: -; j_gene: TRBJ2-1; CDR3aa: CAWSVFQGELFSSYNEQFF; CDR3nt: TGTGCCTGGAGTGTCTTCCAGGGCGAGTTATTCAGCTCCTACAATGAGCAGTTCTTC
v_gene: TRBV18; d_gene: -; abundance: -; j_gene: TRBJ1-1; CDR3aa: CASSPQLGNTEAFF; CDR3nt: TGTGCCAGCTCACCACAGTTGGGAAACACTGAAGCTTTCTTT
v_gene: TRBV6-6; d_gene: -; abundance: -; j_gene: TRBJ2-3; CDR3aa: CASSYGDFTDTQYF; CDR3nt: TGTGCCAGCAGTTACGGGGACTTCACAGATACGCAGTATTTT
v_gene: TRBV19; d_gene: -; abundance: -; j_gene: TRBJ2-2; CDR3aa: CASSMVAQGYTNTGELFF; CDR3nt: TGTGCCAGTAGTATGGTCGCGCAGGGGTATACGAACACCGGGGAGCTGTTTTTT